These 14 T cell receptor beta chains share one sample of origin, sequenced in a study of T-cell memory formation after mild COVID-19. Using its own MiXCR run on the 5' RACE reads, TCRdb lists one record per CDR3 protein. This table has fewer than 400,000 distinct CDR3 sequences, roughly 13% appearing once. The material sequenced was PBMCs or a T cell subset sorted from them (not recorded which). These receptors were taken from a man aged 18 to 30 who had mild COVID-19 (a few samples of this study predate the infection). Cell type and time point are not known.

The chain joins TRBV5-1 to TRBJ2-3; 7 positions agree with TRBD1. CDR1 SGHRS and CDR2 YFSETQ come from the germline V gene. This CDR3 is 13 amino acids long. V shed 7 bases, J shed 5 bases, and the junction held 7 bases outside the gene matches. The CDR3 nucleotides are TGCGCCAGCGGGGGACAGCTGGGAGATACGCAGTATTTT. Encoded protein: CASGGQLGDTQYF. The full variable domain, in which reference TRBV5-1 and TRBJ2-3 provide the parts outside the CDR3, is KAGVTQTPRYLIKTRGQQVTLSCSPISGHRSVSWYQQTPGQGLQFLFEYFSETQRNKGNFPGRFSGRQFSNSRSEMNVSTLELGDSALYLCASGGQLGDTQYFGPGTRLTVL.

The chain links TRBV6-5 to TRBJ1-2; TRBD1 aligns across 7 bases. Germline values: CDR1 MNHEY, CDR2 SVGAGI. The CDR3 contains 15 residues. With V trimmed by 0 bases and J by 4 bases, 5 bases remained unmatched. CDR3 DNA: TGTGCCAGCAGTTACTCCCCCGCAGGGGGCTATGGCTACACCTTC. Its translation: CASSYSPAGGYGYTF.

This sequence joins TRBV2 and TRBJ1-3, with a weak D call TRBD1 (5 bases). From germline, CDR1 is SNHLY and CDR2 FYNNEI. There are 16 residues in the CDR3. Trimming took off 8 bases at V and 2 bases at J, with 19 bases between the two ends. CDR3 amino acids: CASYTVRRGPGNTIYF. CDR3 in DNA: TGTGCCAGCTATACGGTTCGAAGGGGCCCTGGAAACACCATATATTTT.

The chain carries TRBV9 and TRBJ1-6; D perhaps matches TRBD1 (5 bases). The CDR3 length is 15 residues. The V gene's germline CDR1 is SGDLS and CDR2 YYNGEE. The V end lost 4 bases, the J end lost 8 bases, and 16 bases lay between the germline ends. CDR3 nucleotide sequence: TGTGCCAGCAGCATCGACAGTTCCCAGCATTCACCCCTCCACTTT. This encodes CASSIDSSQHSPLHF.

This clonotype was counted only a few times. The conserved final phenylalanine or tryptophan is absent from the CDR3, which likely points to a read error. The limits of the CDR3 on the DNA are not certain, so only TCRdb's listed CDR3 is given. This chain uses TRBV4-1 with TRBJ2-1; no DNA check was done on the table's D call, TRBD1. Including both end residues, the CDR3 is 14 amino acids long. Per germline, CDR1 MGHRA and CDR2 YSYEKL. The CDR3 loop reads CASSQMRGYRGKEL.

This clonotype was counted ten times or more. V gene TRBV20-1 combines with J gene TRBJ2-7; 7 bases align to TRBD2. The CDR3 runs 12 residues. V shed 1 base and J 4 bases; nucleotides not matched to a gene: 1. CDR1 and CDR2 from the germline V gene are DFQATT and SNEGSKA (reference sequence). The CDR3 nucleotides read TGCAGTGCTAGAGCGGGGGGTTACGAGCAGTACTTC. This sequence encodes CSARAGGYEQYF.

This clonotype was counted a few times. The gene calls are TRBV29-1 and TRBJ2-5; no clear D gene. V lost 3 bases and J lost 0, with 8 bases in between. Germline assignment: CDR1 SQVTM and CDR2 ANQGSEA. This CDR3 is built from 13 residues. In DNA, the CDR3 is TGCAGCGTTGACTTGGGGTACCAAGAGACCCAGTACTTC. It encodes CSVDLGYQETQYF.

This clonotype came up a few times. This rearrangement joins TRBV6-5 to TRBJ1-1; D gene ambiguous. The CDR3 consists of 14 residues. Per germline, CDR1 MNHEY and CDR2 SVGAGI. V was pared by 0 bases and J by 0 bases, with 5 bases between. The CDR3 loop is CASSYSTVNTEAFF. For the CDR3, the DNA is TGTGCCAGCAGTTACTCAACCGTGAACACTGAAGCTTTCTTT.

The genes are TRBV20-1 and TRBJ2-1; the match to TRBD2 covers 9 bases. V shed 5 bases and J 7 bases; nucleotides not matched to a gene: 12. The CDR3 covers 15 residues. Germline V CDR1 and CDR2: DFQATT, SNEGSKA (reference sequence). DNA for the CDR3: TGCAGTGCTTCACACCCGGGACTAGCCTCAAATGAGCAGTTCTTC. Encoded protein: CSASHPGLASNEQFF.

The CDR3 bases are TGCGCCAGCAGCTGGGTTAACACCGGGGAGCTGTTTTTT. As protein: CASSWVNTGELFF. The chain has TRBV5-1 and TRBJ2-2; D is ambiguous. The V gene lost 3 bases and the J gene lost 2 bases, with 5 bases spanning the gap. This CDR3 is built from 13 residues. CDR1 is SGHRS and CDR2 is YFSETQ in the germline V gene.

The sample holds a few counts of this clonotype. The chain has TRBV5-1 and TRBJ2-5; 7 bases line up with TRBD2. CDR3 length: 14 residues. Trimming took 4 bases from V and 5 from J; bases not matched to a gene: 8. The germline CDR1 and CDR2 sequences are SGHRS and YFSETQ. The CDR3 nucleotides read TGCGCCAGCAGCATCGGACTAGATGACGAGACCCAGTACTTC. Protein sequence: CASSIGLDDETQYF.

The gene calls are TRBV27 and TRBJ2-7, with 9 bases identical to TRBD1. The CDR3 runs 14 residues. J lost 7 bases, V lost 4 bases, and 8 bases had no gene match. CDR1 MNHEY and CDR2 SMNVEV come from the germline V gene (reference sequence). CDR3: CASSYTGGRDEQYF. The CDR3 DNA is TGTGCCAGCAGTTACACAGGGGGCAGGGATGAGCAGTACTTC.

This clonotype was seen only a few times. V gene TRBV4-1 combines with J gene TRBJ2-1; possible D gene TRBD2, 6 bases. Trimming left V 5 bases short and J 8 bases short, with 19 bases between. Germline CDR1 and CDR2: MGHRA and YSYEKL. The CDR3 length is 15 residues. This chain's CDR3 is CASSYRDQEGYEQFF. CDR3 nucleotide sequence: TGCGCCAGCAGCTATCGGGACCAGGAGGGCTATGAGCAGTTCTTC.

This chain connects TRBV6-1 to TRBJ2-5, with TRBD1 as a possible D gene (6 bases). This CDR3 contains 13 residues. V dropped 4 bases and J dropped 2 bases, with 8 bases sitting between them. Germline V CDR1 and CDR2: MNHNS, SASEGT. CDR3 sequence (DNA): TGTGCCAGCAGTGTCACAGGGCAAGAGACCCAGTACTTC. Translated: CASSVTGQETQYF.